Presented here are 32 T cell receptor beta chains from one specimen sequenced in a study of blood T cells in healthy people across ages. Primed by a sample-barcoded 5' primer and a J-beta primer mix, a second PCR proceeded for about 7 to 12 cycles. MiXCR was run by TCRdb on the 5' RACE reads, yielding one entry per CDR3 protein. The sample lists about 1.8 million distinct CDR3 sequences, roughly 49% occurring once. Sequencing was performed on blood. The receptors come from a woman in her thirties or forties in good health.

The genes are TRBV27 and TRBJ1-6; the D gene is possibly TRBD1 (6 bases). The germline V and J ends were trimmed by 5 bases and 2 bases, with 13 bases remaining between them. Per germline, CDR1 MNHEY and CDR2 SMNVEV (reference sequence). This CDR3 has 16 amino acids. The CDR3 nucleotides read TGTGCCAGCAGTCCTCCGCGGGGGCCCTATAATTCACCCCTCCACTTT. It specifies CASSPPRGPYNSPLHF.

V usage is TRBV20-1 and J usage is TRBJ1-2, with D tentatively TRBD1 (6 bases). Germline CDR1 is DFQATT and CDR2 is SNEGSKA (reference sequence). The CDR3 runs 12 residues. Trimming took 4 bases from V and 7 from J, leaving 13 bases between them. As DNA, the CDR3 is TGCAGTGCTAAACCAACAGGGCGTGGCTACACCTTC. It specifies CSAKPTGRGYTF.

This clonotype appeared a few times. This chain connects TRBV20-1 to TRBJ2-1; TRBD2 matches at 10 bases. The CDR3 spans 16 residues. The trim removed 3 bases at V and 4 bases at J, leaving 9 bases unmatched. Germline values: CDR1 DFQATT, CDR2 SNEGSKA (reference sequence). CDR3 DNA sequence: TGCAGTGCTAGCCTACCTAGCGGGGGAATTTACAATGAGCAGTTCTTC. Protein sequence: CSASLPSGGIYNEQFF.

This clonotype came up a few times. The chain has TRBV5-1 and TRBJ2-3; D possibly corresponds to TRBD1 (6 bases). Germline V gene sequence: CDR1 SGHRS, CDR2 YFSETQ. The CDR3 contains 13 residues. Trimming removed 5 bases from V and 5 bases from J, with 12 bases in between. The CDR3 loop is CASRQTGIDTQYF. The DNA for the CDR3 is TGCGCCAGCAGACAAACAGGGATAGATACGCAGTATTTT.

This clonotype was counted ten times or more. The junction differs from germline at one of its ends, possibly a read error. The genes are TRBV5-1 and TRBJ2-1; 7 nucleotides line up with TRBD1. CDR3 size: 14 residues. CDR1 and CDR2 (germline): SGHRS, YFSETQ. CDR3 protein: CASSLGQAYNEQFF. The CDR3 bases are TGTGCCAGCTCACTAGGACAGGCCTACAATGAGCAGTTCTTC.

V and J are TRBV6-5 and TRBJ2-5; the match to TRBD1 covers 12 bases. Per the germline V gene, CDR1 is MNHEY and CDR2 is SVGAGI. V lost 2 bases and J lost 7; bases outside the gene matches: 14. This CDR3 region has 18 residues. CDR3 nucleotides: TGTGCCAGCAGTTACCTAAATCCGGGACAGGGGGCGCAGGGGACCCAGTACTTC. This translates into CASSYLNPGQGAQGTQYF.

This clonotype showed up just once. An end of the junction differs from the germline gene, which may be a read error. This chain joins TRBV7-2 and TRBJ2-6; 8 bases match TRBD1. Per the germline V gene, CDR1 is SGHTA and CDR2 is FQGNSA. The CDR3 is 18 amino acids. CDR3 in amino acids: CASSLVPGGATGANVRTF. The CDR3 coding sequence is TGTGCCAGCAGCTTAGTGCCAGGGGGCGCAACCGGGGCCAACGTCCGGACTTTC.

This chain connects TRBV11-1 to TRBJ2-2; D remains unclear. Germline V gives CDR1 SGHAT, CDR2 FQDESV (reference sequence). The CDR3 runs 14 residues. The V end lost 5 bases, the J end lost 7 bases, and 14 bases lay between the germline ends. The CDR3 coding sequence is TGTGCCAGCAGCCTAGGGAATGGCGTCGGGGAGCTGTTTTTT. As protein: CASSLGNGVGELFF.

J is TRBJ2-3 and V is TRBV12-3 or TRBV12-4, with 9 positions matching TRBD2. CDR3 length: 16 residues. The V gene end was trimmed by 2 bases and the J gene end by 9 bases; junction bases not matched to a gene: 12. CDR3 region: CASSLFGGGATGTQYF. The DNA for the CDR3 is TGTGCCAGCAGTTTATTCGGCGGGGGGGCGACGGGCACGCAGTATTTT.

The rearrangement joins TRBV5-1 to TRBJ2-3; 7 bases are shared with TRBD2. The V gene's germline CDR1 is SGHRS and CDR2 YFSETQ. There are 16 residues in the CDR3. After removal of 2 bases from V and 0 bases from J, the junction contained 6 bases not matched to a gene. Here the CDR3 reads CASSFLPSGSTDTQYF. The CDR3 DNA reads as TGCGCCAGCAGCTTCCTCCCTAGCGGCAGCACAGATACGCAGTATTTT.

This clonotype was detected a few times. The chain joins TRBV7-9 to TRBJ2-1; 7 bases are shared with TRBD1. V lost 3 bases to trimming and J lost 1 base; unmatched junction nucleotides: 3. This CDR3 contains 15 residues. CDR1 SEHNR and CDR2 FQNEAQ come from the germline V gene (reference sequence). The CDR3 reads CASSLGQISYNEQFF. DNA for the CDR3: TGTGCCAGCAGCTTGGGACAGATTTCCTACAATGAGCAGTTCTTC.

This chain connects TRBV7-3 to TRBJ2-7, with 8 bases fitting TRBD2. TRBJ2-5 explains the end of the DNA better; the J call may be wrong. From germline, CDR1 is SGHTA and CDR2 FQGTGA. The length of the CDR3 is 14 residues. The CDR3 DNA sequence: TGTGCCAGCAGCTTAATGGGACTAGAAGAGACCCAGTACTTC. Residues: CASSLMGLEETQYF.

V is TRBV7-9 and J is TRBJ2-7; possibly TRBD1 or TRBD2 for D (5 bases each). The assigned J gene may be wrong: the sequence end matches TRBJ2-4 better. The germline gives CDR1 SEHNR, CDR2 FQNEAQ (reference sequence). The CDR3 totals 14 residues. The CDR3 region has the DNA TGTGCCAGCAGCCAAGGTGGGGGTAGAAACATTCAGTACTTC. Translated, it gives CASSQGGGRNIQYF.

This clonotype was seen a few times. The genes are TRBV12-3 or TRBV12-4 and TRBJ2-3, with D tentatively TRBD1 or TRBD2 (5 bases each). Trimming shortened V by 3 bases and J by 4 bases, and 17 bases separated the two germline ends. This CDR3 has 16 amino acids. For the CDR3, the DNA is TGTGCCAGCAGTTTTCTGGGGGATGGCTCCCCAGATACGCAGTATTTT. This gives the protein CASSFLGDGSPDTQYF.

This rearrangement joins TRBV28 to TRBJ1-2, with a possible D match to TRBD1 (6 bases). Per germline, CDR1 MDHEN and CDR2 SYDVKM. There are 16 residues in the CDR3. The V end was cut by 4 bases, the J end by 2 bases, with 17 bases between. The CDR3 nucleotides are TGTGCCAGCAGTTCGGGGTTTCAGGGGCCGAACTATGGCTACACCTTC. Its protein product is CASSSGFQGPNYGYTF.

Only one count was recorded for this clonotype. V usage is TRBV28 and J usage is TRBJ1-4; D gene uncertain. CDR1 MDHEN and CDR2 SYDVKM come from the germline V gene. The CDR3 length is 12 residues. The germline V and J ends were trimmed by 6 bases and 6 bases, with 8 bases remaining between them. CDR3 in DNA: TGTGCCAGCAGGGACCAATATGAAAAACTGTTTTTT. Amino acid sequence: CASRDQYEKLFF.

This clonotype occurred once. This chain joins TRBV20-1 and TRBJ2-1; no firm D call. The CDR3 is 13 amino acids. The V gene's germline CDR1 is DFQATT and CDR2 SNEGSKA (reference sequence). The V and J ends lost 6 bases and 5 bases respectively, with 14 bases between them. The chain's CDR3 is CSAPVRLNNEQFF. For the CDR3, the DNA is TGCAGTGCCCCGGTCAGGTTAAACAATGAGCAGTTCTTC.

V usage is TRBV2 and J usage is TRBJ2-5; 7 positions agree with TRBD2. CDR3 length: 16 residues. Germline V CDR1 and CDR2: SNHLY, FYNNEI. The J segment lost 2 bases and the V segment lost 1 base, leaving 7 bases of the junction unmatched. The CDR3 loop is CASSEDPAGTQETQYF. The DNA of the CDR3 is TGTGCCAGCAGTGAAGACCCAGCGGGGACTCAAGAGACCCAGTACTTC.

This rearrangement joins TRBV5-4 to TRBJ2-1; perhaps TRBD2 as D (5 bases). Trimming cost V 4 bases and J 7 bases, with 12 bases left between them. CDR1 is SGHNT and CDR2 is YYREEE in the germline V gene (reference sequence). This CDR3 has 13 residues. The CDR3: CASSQMDSNEQFF. CDR3 in DNA: TGTGCCAGCAGCCAAATGGACTCAAATGAGCAGTTCTTC. Complete variable domain (other parts from reference TRBV5-4 and TRBJ2-1): ETGVTQSPTHLIKTRGQQVTLRCSSQSGHNTVSWYQQALGQGPQFIFQYYREEENGRGNFPPRFSGLQFPNYSSELNVNALELDDSALYLCASSQMDSNEQFFGPGTRLTVL.

This CDR3 is CSVEGGADRGDYNEQYF. The CDR3 nucleotides are TGCAGCGTTGAGGGAGGAGCGGACAGGGGAGACTACAATGAGCAGTATTTT. J is TRBJ2-3 and V is TRBV29-1; 9 bases agree with TRBD1. The V segment lost 3 bases and the J segment 11 bases; nucleotides outside the gene matches: 21. From germline, CDR1 is SQVTM and CDR2 ANQGSEA. There are 17 residues in the CDR3.

The chain is built from TRBV13 and TRBJ2-4; TRBD1 might be the D (5 bases). CDR3 length: 16 amino acids. Trimming cost V 5 bases and J 1 base, with 15 bases left between them. Per the germline V gene, CDR1 is PRHDT and CDR2 is FYEKMQ (reference sequence). Here the CDR3 reads CASSVWGQGAKNIQYF. The CDR3 nucleotides read TGTGCCAGCAGCGTATGGGGTCAGGGTGCCAAAAACATTCAGTACTTC.

This clonotype was seen more than once but under ten times. Here the CDR3 reads CASSVSRRIEEKLFF. CDR3 nucleotides: TGTGCCAGCAGTGTTTCTAGGAGGATCGAGGAAAAACTGTTTTTT. The chain carries TRBV12-3 or TRBV12-4 and TRBJ1-4; D not certain. This CDR3 contains 15 residues. V gave up 5 bases and J gave up 8 bases, with 18 bases separating them.

The chain is built from TRBV28 and TRBJ1-4, with TRBD1 identical over 8 bases. J was trimmed by 7 bases and V by 3 bases; bases with no gene match: 13. The CDR3 contains 17 residues. The germline V gene encodes CDR1 MDHEN and CDR2 SYDVKM. CDR3: CASSFPQGARGGEKLFF. The CDR3 coding sequence is TGTGCCAGCAGTTTCCCCCAGGGGGCGCGAGGTGGTGAAAAACTGTTTTTT.

This clonotype was recorded at least ten times. This sequence joins TRBV5-6 and TRBJ2-7, with TRBD1 matching 8 bases. Per the germline V gene, CDR1 is SGHDT and CDR2 is YYEEEE. Trimming cost V 3 bases and J 2 bases; bases outside gene matches: 1. The CDR3 length is 13 residues. CDR3 nucleotide sequence: TGTGCCAGCAGCTGGGGACAGGCCTACGAGCAGTACTTC. Its protein product is CASSWGQAYEQYF.

This clonotype was seen a handful of times. This chain joins TRBV4-1 and TRBJ2-4, with 8 nucleotides matching TRBD2. The assigned J gene may be wrong: the sequence end matches TRBJ2-7 better. Germline CDR1 and CDR2: MGHRA and YSYEKL. The CDR3 sequence is 18 residues long. The CDR3 nucleotides read TGCGCCAGCAGCCAAGTTGCAACTTTTGGGACTAGACCCCCCGAGCAGTACTTC. Amino acids: CASSQVATFGTRPPEQYF.

The chain joins TRBV7-2 to TRBJ2-7, with a tentative D call TRBD1 (6 bases). The V gene lost 3 bases and the J gene lost 4 bases, with 13 bases spanning the gap. This CDR3 is 14 amino acids long. Per germline, CDR1 SGHTA and CDR2 FQGNSA. The CDR3 bases are TGTGCCAGCAGCTTCTACAGGGTTGGGTACGAGCAGTACTTC. Its protein product is CASSFYRVGYEQYF.

The rearrangement links TRBV24-1 to TRBJ2-1; TRBD1 matches at 8 bases. CDR3 length: 17 residues. The germline V gene encodes CDR1 KGHDR and CDR2 SFDVKD. J gave up 8 bases and V 4 bases, and 15 bases lay outside the gene matches. DNA of the CDR3: TGTGCCACCAGTGACTCACCGAATCGGGACAGGTTCGATGAGCAGTTCTTC. This gives the protein CATSDSPNRDRFDEQFF.

The chain uses TRBV6-1 and TRBJ2-7; D possibly matches TRBD1 or TRBD2 (5 bases each). The CDR3 covers 15 residues. V lost 5 bases to trimming and J lost 3 bases, with 17 bases between them. Germline CDR1 is MNHNS and CDR2 is SASEGT. The DNA of the CDR3 is TGTGCCAGCAGTTTATTGGGGACCTCTGACTACGAGCAGTACTTC. It is translated as CASSLLGTSDYEQYF.

This clonotype was observed a handful of times. The chain uses TRBV20-1 and TRBJ2-4; 11 bases fit TRBD2. CDR1 and CDR2 from the germline V gene are DFQATT and SNEGSKA (reference sequence). The CDR3 has 13 amino acids. With V trimmed by 3 bases and J by 8 bases, 3 bases remained unmatched. CDR3 nucleotide sequence: TGCAGTGCTAGCACTAGCGGGGGAGACATTCAGTACTTC. This codes for CSASTSGGDIQYF.

The V gene is TRBV12-3 or TRBV12-4, the J gene TRBJ2-1, with 7 bases fitting TRBD1. The CDR3 is made up of 13 amino acids. V lost 6 bases, J lost 13 bases, and 12 bases stayed unmatched. CDR3 sequence: CASRPGQVGSQFF. Here the CDR3 DNA reads TGTGCCAGCAGACCCGGACAGGTTGGATCCCAGTTCTTC.

As regards this clonotype: The junction departs from germline at one end; a sequencing error may be responsible. This chain uses TRBV6-1 with TRBJ2-7, with D possibly matching TRBD1 (6 bases). The CDR3 sequence is 12 residues long. The germline V gene encodes CDR1 MNHNS and CDR2 SASEGT. CDR3 nucleotides: TGTGCCACAGCAGGGGAGAGGTACGGGCAGTACTTC. This translates into CATAGERYGQYF.

The rearrangement uses TRBV29-1 and TRBJ2-1, with D possibly matching TRBD1 (6 bases). Trimming removed 3 bases from V and 1 base from J, with 13 bases in between. The germline gives CDR1 SQVTM, CDR2 ANQGSEA. The CDR3 runs to 15 residues. CDR3 DNA sequence: TGCAGCGTTGATCCCGACAGGAGATCCTACAATGAGCAGTTCTTC. It specifies CSVDPDRRSYNEQFF.